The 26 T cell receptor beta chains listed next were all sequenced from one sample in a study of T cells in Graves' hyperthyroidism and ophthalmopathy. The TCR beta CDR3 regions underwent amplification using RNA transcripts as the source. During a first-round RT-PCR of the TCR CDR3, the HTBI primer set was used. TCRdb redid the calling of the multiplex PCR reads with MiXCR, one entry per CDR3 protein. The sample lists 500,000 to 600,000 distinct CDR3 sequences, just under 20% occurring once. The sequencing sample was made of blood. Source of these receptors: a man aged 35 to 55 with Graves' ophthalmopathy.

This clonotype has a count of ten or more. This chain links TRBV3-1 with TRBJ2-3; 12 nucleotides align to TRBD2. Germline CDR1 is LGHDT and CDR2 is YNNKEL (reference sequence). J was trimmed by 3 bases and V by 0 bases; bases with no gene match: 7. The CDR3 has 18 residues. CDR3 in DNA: TGTGCCAGCAGCCAAGATCTCGGACTAGCGGGACGAACAGATACGCAGTATTTT. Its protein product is CASSQDLGLAGRTDTQYF.

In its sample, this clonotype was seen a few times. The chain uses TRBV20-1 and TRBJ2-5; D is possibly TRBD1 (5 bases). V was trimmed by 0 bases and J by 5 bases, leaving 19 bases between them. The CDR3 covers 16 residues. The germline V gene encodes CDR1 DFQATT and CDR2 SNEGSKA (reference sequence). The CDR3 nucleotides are TGCAGTGCTAGAGATGTCGTGGGGCCCAAGTCCGAGACCCAGTACTTC. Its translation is CSARDVVGPKSETQYF.

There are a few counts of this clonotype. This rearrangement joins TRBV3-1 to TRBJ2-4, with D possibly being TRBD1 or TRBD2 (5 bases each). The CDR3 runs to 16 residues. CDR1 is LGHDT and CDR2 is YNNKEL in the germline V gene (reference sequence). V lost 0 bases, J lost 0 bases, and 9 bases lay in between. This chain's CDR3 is CASSQEGELAKNIQYF. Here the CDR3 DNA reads TGTGCCAGCAGCCAAGAGGGGGAATTAGCCAAAAACATTCAGTACTTC.

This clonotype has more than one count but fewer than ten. The CDR3 protein is CASSYGTGTSYEQYF. As DNA, the CDR3 is TGTGCCAGCAGCTATGGGACAGGGACCTCCTACGAGCAGTACTTC. The V and J genes are TRBV5-4 and TRBJ2-7; 9 bases fit TRBD1. Germline CDR1 is SGHNT and CDR2 is YYREEE (reference sequence). The junction had 4 bases not matched to a gene; V was cut back by 3 bases and J by 0 bases. CDR3 length: 15 residues.

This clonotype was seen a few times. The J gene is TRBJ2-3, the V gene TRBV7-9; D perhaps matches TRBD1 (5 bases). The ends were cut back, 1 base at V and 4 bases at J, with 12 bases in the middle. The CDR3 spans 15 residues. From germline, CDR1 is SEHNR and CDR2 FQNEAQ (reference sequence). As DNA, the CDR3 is TGTGCCAGCAGCTTAGATTCGCAGGGTCCAGATACGCAGTATTTT. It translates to CASSLDSQGPDTQYF.

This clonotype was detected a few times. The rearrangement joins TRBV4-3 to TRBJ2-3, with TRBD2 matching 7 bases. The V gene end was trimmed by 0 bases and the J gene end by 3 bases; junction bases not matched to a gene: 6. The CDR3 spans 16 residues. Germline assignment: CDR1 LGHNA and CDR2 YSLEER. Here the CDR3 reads CASSQDRAGATDTQYF. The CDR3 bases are TGCGCCAGCAGCCAAGACAGGGCGGGAGCTACAGATACGCAGTATTTT.

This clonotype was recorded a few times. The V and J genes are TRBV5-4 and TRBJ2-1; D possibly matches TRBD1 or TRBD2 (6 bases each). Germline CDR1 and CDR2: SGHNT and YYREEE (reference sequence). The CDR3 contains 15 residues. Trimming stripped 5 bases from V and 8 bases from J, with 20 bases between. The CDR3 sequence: CASSSRGASGHEQFF. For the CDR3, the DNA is TGTGCCAGCAGTTCGAGGGGGGCCTCGGGGCATGAGCAGTTCTTC.

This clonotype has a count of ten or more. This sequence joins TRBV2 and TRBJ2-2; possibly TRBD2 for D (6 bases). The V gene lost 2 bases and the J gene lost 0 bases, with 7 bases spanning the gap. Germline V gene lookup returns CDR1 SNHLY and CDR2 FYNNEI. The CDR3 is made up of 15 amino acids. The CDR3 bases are TGTGCCAGCAGTGAACGGGGGTCGAACACCGGGGAGCTGTTTTTT. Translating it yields CASSERGSNTGELFF.

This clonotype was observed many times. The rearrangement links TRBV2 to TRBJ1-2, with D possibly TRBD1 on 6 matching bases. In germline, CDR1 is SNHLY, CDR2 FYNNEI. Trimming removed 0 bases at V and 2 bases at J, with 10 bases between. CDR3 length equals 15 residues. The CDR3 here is CASSEAWTANYGYTF. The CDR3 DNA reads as TGTGCCAGCAGTGAAGCCTGGACAGCCAACTATGGCTACACCTTC.

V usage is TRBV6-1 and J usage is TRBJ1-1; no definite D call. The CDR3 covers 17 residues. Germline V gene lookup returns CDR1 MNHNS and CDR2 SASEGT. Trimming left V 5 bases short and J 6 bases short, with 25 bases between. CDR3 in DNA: TGTGCCAGCAGTAACCGGGTCATTACCTCTGTTTACGCTGAAGCTTTCTTT. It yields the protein CASSNRVITSVYAEAFF.

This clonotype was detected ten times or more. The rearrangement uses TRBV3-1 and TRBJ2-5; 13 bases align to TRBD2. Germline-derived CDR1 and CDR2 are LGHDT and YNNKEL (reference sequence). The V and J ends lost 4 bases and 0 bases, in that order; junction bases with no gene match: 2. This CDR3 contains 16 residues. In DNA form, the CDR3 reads TGTGCCAGCAGCCTGGGACTAGCGGGGTACCAAGAGACCCAGTACTTC. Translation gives CASSLGLAGYQETQYF.

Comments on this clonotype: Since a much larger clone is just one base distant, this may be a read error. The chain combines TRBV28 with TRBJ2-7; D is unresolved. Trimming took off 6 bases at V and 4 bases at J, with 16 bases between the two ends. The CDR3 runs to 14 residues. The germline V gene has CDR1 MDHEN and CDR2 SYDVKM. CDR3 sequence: CASSRAVNGYEQYF. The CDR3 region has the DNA TGTGCCAGCAGCCGGGCAGTTAATGGGTACGAGCAGTACTTC.

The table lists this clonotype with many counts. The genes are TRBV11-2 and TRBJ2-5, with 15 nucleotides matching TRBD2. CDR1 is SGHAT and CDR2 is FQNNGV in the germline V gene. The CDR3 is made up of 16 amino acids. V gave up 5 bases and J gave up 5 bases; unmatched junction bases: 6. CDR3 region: CASSPGTSGRRETQYF. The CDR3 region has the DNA TGTGCCAGCAGCCCCGGGACTAGCGGGAGGCGGGAGACCCAGTACTTC.

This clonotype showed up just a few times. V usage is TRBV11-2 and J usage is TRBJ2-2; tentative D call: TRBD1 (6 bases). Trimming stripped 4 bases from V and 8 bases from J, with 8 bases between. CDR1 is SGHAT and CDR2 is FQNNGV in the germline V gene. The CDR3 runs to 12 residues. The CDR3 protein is CASSSTGGELFF. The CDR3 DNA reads TGTGCCAGCAGCTCTACAGGGGGGGAGCTGTTTTTT.

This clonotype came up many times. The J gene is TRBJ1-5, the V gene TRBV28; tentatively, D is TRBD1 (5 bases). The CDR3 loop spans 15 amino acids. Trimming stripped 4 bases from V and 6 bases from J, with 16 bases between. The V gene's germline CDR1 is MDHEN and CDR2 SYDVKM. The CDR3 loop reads CASSSPGGGGQPQHF. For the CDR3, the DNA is TGTGCCAGCAGTTCCCCGGGGGGAGGCGGTCAGCCCCAGCATTTT.

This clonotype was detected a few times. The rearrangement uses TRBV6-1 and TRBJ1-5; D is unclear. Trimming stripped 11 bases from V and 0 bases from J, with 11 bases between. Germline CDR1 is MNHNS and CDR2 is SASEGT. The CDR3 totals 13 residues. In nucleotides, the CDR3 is TGTGCCGCCATGGGGAATAGCAATCAGCCCCAGCATTTT. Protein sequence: CAAMGNSNQPQHF.

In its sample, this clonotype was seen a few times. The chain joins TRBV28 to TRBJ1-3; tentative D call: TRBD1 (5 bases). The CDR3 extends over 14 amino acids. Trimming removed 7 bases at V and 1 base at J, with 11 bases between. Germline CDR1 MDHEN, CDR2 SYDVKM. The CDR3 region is CASTPPGSGNTIYF. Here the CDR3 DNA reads TGTGCCAGCACTCCACCAGGGTCTGGAAACACCATATATTTT.

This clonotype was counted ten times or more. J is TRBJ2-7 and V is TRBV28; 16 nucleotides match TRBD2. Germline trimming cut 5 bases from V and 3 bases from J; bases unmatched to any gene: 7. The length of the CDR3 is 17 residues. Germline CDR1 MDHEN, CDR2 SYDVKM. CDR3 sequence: CASSTSGLAGGYYEQYF. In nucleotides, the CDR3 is TGTGCCAGCAGTACCTCGGGACTAGCGGGGGGGTACTACGAGCAGTACTTC.

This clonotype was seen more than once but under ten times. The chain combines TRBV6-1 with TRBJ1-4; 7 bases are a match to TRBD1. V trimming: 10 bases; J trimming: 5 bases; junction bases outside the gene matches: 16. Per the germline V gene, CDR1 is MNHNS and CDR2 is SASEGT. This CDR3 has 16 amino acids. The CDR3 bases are TGTGCCACCTCATACTTACCGGGACAGTCGAATGAAAAACTGTTTTTT. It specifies CATSYLPGQSNEKLFF.

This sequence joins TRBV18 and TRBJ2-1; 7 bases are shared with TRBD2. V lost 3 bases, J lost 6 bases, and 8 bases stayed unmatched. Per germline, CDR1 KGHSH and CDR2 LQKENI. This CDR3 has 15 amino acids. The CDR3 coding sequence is TGTGCCAGCTCACCGGGTCCTGGGGGGGTCAATGAGCAGTTCTTC. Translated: CASSPGPGGVNEQFF. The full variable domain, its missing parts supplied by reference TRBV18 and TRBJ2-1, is NAGVMQNPRHLVRRRGQEARLRCSPMKGHSHVYWYRQLPEEGLKFMVYLQKENIIDESGMPKERFSAEFPKEGPSILRIQQVVRGDSAAYFCASSPGPGGVNEQFFGPGTRLTVL.

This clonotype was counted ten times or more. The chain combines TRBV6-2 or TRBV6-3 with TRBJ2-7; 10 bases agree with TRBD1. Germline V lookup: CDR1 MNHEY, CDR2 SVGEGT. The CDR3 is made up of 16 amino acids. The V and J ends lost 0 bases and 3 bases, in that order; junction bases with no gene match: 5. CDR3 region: CASSYSFGTGDYEQYF. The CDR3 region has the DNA TGTGCCAGCAGTTACTCCTTCGGGACAGGGGACTACGAGCAGTACTTC.

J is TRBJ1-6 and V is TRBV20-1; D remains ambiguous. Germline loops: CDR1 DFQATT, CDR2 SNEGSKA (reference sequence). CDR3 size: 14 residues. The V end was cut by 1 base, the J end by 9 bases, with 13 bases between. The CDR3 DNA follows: TGCAGTGCTAGAGTCACAACCGTGGGTTCACCCCTCCACTTT. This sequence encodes CSARVTTVGSPLHF.

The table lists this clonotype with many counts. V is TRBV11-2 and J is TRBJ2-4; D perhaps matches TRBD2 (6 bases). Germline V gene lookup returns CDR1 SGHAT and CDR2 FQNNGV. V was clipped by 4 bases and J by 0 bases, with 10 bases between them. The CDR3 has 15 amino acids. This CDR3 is CASSSGVLAKNIQYF. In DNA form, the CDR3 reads TGTGCCAGCAGCTCGGGGGTATTAGCCAAAAACATTCAGTACTTC.

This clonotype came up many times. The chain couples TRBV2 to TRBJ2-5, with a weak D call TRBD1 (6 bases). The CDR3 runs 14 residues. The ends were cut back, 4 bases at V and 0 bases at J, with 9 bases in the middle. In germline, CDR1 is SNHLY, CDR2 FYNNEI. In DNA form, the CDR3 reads TGTGCCAGCAGTGCAGGGGTGTACCAAGAGACCCAGTACTTC. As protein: CASSAGVYQETQYF.

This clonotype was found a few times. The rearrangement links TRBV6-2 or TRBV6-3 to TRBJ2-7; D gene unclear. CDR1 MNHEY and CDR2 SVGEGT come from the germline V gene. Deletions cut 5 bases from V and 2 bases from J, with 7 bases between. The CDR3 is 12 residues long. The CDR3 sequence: CASSGKTYEQYF. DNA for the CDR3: TGTGCCAGCAGTGGAAAGACCTACGAGCAGTACTTC.

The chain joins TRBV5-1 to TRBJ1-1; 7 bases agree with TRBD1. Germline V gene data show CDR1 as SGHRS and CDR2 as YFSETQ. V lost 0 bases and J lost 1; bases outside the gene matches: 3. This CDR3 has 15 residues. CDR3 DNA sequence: TGCGCCAGCAGCTTGGAGTCAGGGGGGAACACTGAAGCTTTCTTT. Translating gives CASSLESGGNTEAFF. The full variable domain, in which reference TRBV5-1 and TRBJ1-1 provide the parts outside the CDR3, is KAGVTQTPRYLIKTRGQQVTLSCSPISGHRSVSWYQQTPGQGLQFLFEYFSETQRNKGNFPGRFSGRQFSNSRSEMNVSTLELGDSALYLCASSLESGGNTEAFFGQGTRLTVV.